This T cell receptor beta chain was sequenced for a study of radiotherapy plus CTLA-4 blockade in lung cancer. Sequencing was performed with immunoSEQ multiplex PCR; in TCRdb, only in-frame clones are kept and a portion is missing. The sample records 30,000 to 35,000 clones, 70% being singletons. V lost 1 base and J 4 bases, leaving 13 bases between the germline ends. The CDR3 extends over 16 amino acids. The germline V gene has CDR1 LGHNA and CDR2 YNFKEQ. This material consisted of peripheral blood, taken from a patient treated with radiotherapy plus ipilimumab. This chain joins TRBV4-2 and TRBJ2-2; D is unclear. The receptor comes from a human donor with non-small cell lung cancer who had stable disease on radiotherapy plus ipilimumab. CDR3 bases: TGTGCCAGCAGCCAAGGACAATATTCAGGCACCGGGGAGCTGTTTTTT. This translates into CASSQGQYSGTGELFF.